This record covers a single TCR beta chain. Its antigen is not identified. This CDR3 has 15 residues. V lost 4 bases to trimming and J lost 3 bases; unmatched junction nucleotides: 6. CDR1 is SGHRS and CDR2 is YFSETQ in the germline V gene. The data belong to a study of shared clonotypes between healthy human individuals. Study-level information: Samples came from two female and a few male donors aged 18 to 49. For every donor, three CD4 naive, three CD4 memory, two CD8 naive and one CD8 memory plates were used.

At a deep level, the assay was run. Sequencing was performed with immunoSEQ multiplex PCR; in TCRdb, only in-frame clones are kept and a portion is missing. Of 2 million to 2.5 million clones listed, roughly 90% are singletons. Study-wide results and limits: An anticipated effect of sequencing depth on clonotype sharing among donors was recognized.

The TCR originated in a man in his late teens or twenties in good health. Some clones in this sample may be carry-over from other donors' samples. The rearrangement joins TRBV5-1 to TRBJ1-2; TRBD1 agrees at 10 bases. The sequenced material came from naive CD4+ T cells from PBMCs. Subset denoted: CD45RA+ positively selected. The CDR3 coding sequence is TGCGCCAGCAGCAAACTCGGGACAGGGGACTATGGCTACACCTTC. Translated, it gives CASSKLGTGDYGYTF.